The 31 T cell receptor beta chains below come from one sample, sequenced in a study of cytomegalovirus exposure and HLA in healthy donors. The PCR used 60 Vbeta and 13 Jbeta primers. Clones were read by immunoSEQ multiplex PCR, and TCRdb kept only the in-frame ones, dropping some. The sample has about 92,000 clones; around 84% are singletons. Sequenced: PBMCs. These receptors were taken from a man aged 18 to 29 in good health and CMV-seronegative.

The chain combines TRBV7-8 with TRBJ1-3; TRBD1 aligns across 8 bases. Looked up from germline, CDR1 is SGHVS and CDR2 is FQNEAQ. The CDR3 loop spans 15 amino acids. V lost 6 bases and J lost 0; bases outside the gene matches: 4. The chain's CDR3 is CASSWTGPSGNTIYF. The CDR3 region has the DNA TGTGCCAGCAGTTGGACAGGGCCCTCTGGAAACACCATATATTTT. The entire variable domain, with the rest obtained from reference TRBV7-8 and TRBJ1-3, is as follows: GAGVSQSPRYKVAKRGQDVALRCDPISGHVSLFWYQQALGQGPEFLTYFQNEAQLDKSGLPSDRFFAERPEGSVSTLKIQRTQQEDSAVYLCASSWTGPSGNTIYFGEGSWLTVV.

CDR3: CASSRGTGSSYEQYF. The CDR3 nucleotides read TGCGCCAGCAGCCGTGGGACAGGTAGCTCCTACGAGCAGTACTTC. The chain employs TRBV5-1 and TRBJ2-7; 8 bases align to TRBD1. This CDR3 contains 15 residues. Unmatched junction bases numbered 6, after V lost 4 bases and J lost 0 bases. Germline V gene data show CDR1 as SGHRS and CDR2 as YFSETQ.

The chain joins TRBV7-6 to TRBJ2-5; possible D gene TRBD1, 6 bases. The V and J ends lost 0 bases and 5 bases respectively, with 10 bases between them. Germline CDR1 reads SGHVS; CDR2 reads FNYEAQ. CDR3 length equals 14 residues. The chain's CDR3 is CASSLAGGGETQYF. CDR3 DNA: TGTGCCAGCAGCTTAGCTGGGGGCGGGGAGACCCAGTACTTC.

The chain has TRBV23-1 and TRBJ2-7, with D perhaps TRBD1 (6 bases). TRBV23-1 is flagged as an ORF with uncertain function. The V and J ends lost 8 bases and 0 bases respectively, with 11 bases between them. CDR3 size: 13 residues. The CDR3 DNA reads TGCGCCAGCTCCGGACAGACCTCCTACGAGCAGTACTTC. Its translation is CASSGQTSYEQYF.

The rearrangement links TRBV7-9 to TRBJ2-7, with D uncertain. V dropped 8 bases and J dropped 0 bases, with 11 bases sitting between them. The CDR3 length is 13 residues. Germline V CDR1 and CDR2: SEHNR, FQNEAQ (reference sequence). The CDR3 sequence: CASSNLVSYEQYF. Here the CDR3 DNA reads TGTGCCAGCTCCAATTTAGTCTCCTACGAGCAGTACTTC. Together with reference TRBV7-9 and TRBJ2-7, the CDR3 gives the full variable domain: DTGVSQNPRHKITKRGQNVTFRCDPISEHNRLYWYRQTLGQGPEFLTYFQNEAQLEKSRLLSDRFSAERPKGSFSTLEIQRTEQGDSAMYLCASSNLVSYEQYFGPGTRLTVT.

This rearrangement joins TRBV27 to TRBJ2-1; the match to TRBD2 covers 14 bases. V dropped 4 bases and J dropped 0; count of bases not matched to a gene: 5. The CDR3 length is 18 residues. CDR1 and CDR2 from the germline V gene are MNHEY and SMNVEV (reference sequence). The CDR3 region has the DNA TGTGCCAGCAGTTCCGGACTAGCGGGGGGTAGCTCCTACAATGAGCAGTTCTTC. This translates into CASSSGLAGGSSYNEQFF.

The rearrangement joins TRBV10-1 to TRBJ1-1; D is perhaps TRBD1 (5 bases). The germline V and J ends were trimmed by 6 bases and 5 bases, with 13 bases remaining between them. The length of the CDR3 is 13 residues. Germline assignment: CDR1 WNHNN and CDR2 SYGVQD (reference sequence). The CDR3 here is CASRRDSGTEAFF. As DNA, the CDR3 is TGCGCCAGCAGGAGGGACTCTGGGACTGAAGCTTTCTTT.

This chain joins TRBV5-1 and TRBJ2-3, with TRBD2 identical over 8 bases. The V gene's germline CDR1 is SGHRS and CDR2 YFSETQ. The CDR3 is 15 amino acids. J was trimmed by 1 base and V by 4 bases; bases with no gene match: 5. CDR3 residues: CASSLREGGTDTQYF. The CDR3 nucleotides are TGCGCCAGCAGCCTTCGGGAGGGAGGCACAGATACGCAGTATTTT.

The rearrangement joins TRBV7-7 to TRBJ2-5, with 9 nucleotides matching TRBD2. Germline-derived CDR1 and CDR2 are SSHAT and FNYEAQ (reference sequence). After removal of 5 bases from V and 2 bases from J, the junction contained 6 bases not matched to a gene. This CDR3 has 15 amino acids. CDR3: CASSPSAGGQETQYF. CDR3 sequence (DNA): TGTGCCAGCAGCCCCTCGGCGGGGGGGCAAGAGACCCAGTACTTC.

The rearrangement links TRBV19 to TRBJ2-5; tentatively, D is TRBD2 (6 bases). Germline-derived CDR1 and CDR2 are LNHDA and SQIVND (reference sequence). The germline V and J ends were trimmed by 6 bases and 5 bases, with 16 bases remaining between them. The CDR3 runs 14 residues. The CDR3 region is CASRRDRGMETQYF. The CDR3 DNA sequence: TGTGCCAGTAGGAGGGATCGGGGGATGGAGACCCAGTACTTC.

This rearrangement joins TRBV2 to TRBJ1-2, with unresolved D. Between the trimmed V and J ends, which lost 3 bases and 6 bases, there was a span of 11 bases. Germline V gene lookup returns CDR1 SNHLY and CDR2 FYNNEI. The CDR3 sequence is 13 residues long. CDR3 DNA sequence: TGTGCCAGCAGTGAGTCGTGGTTAGATGGCTACACCTTC. Protein sequence: CASSESWLDGYTF.

The rearrangement joins TRBV18 to TRBJ1-5, with 7 nucleotides matching TRBD1. Losses at the gene ends were 4 bases for V and 9 bases for J; bases not matched to a gene: 12. Per the germline V gene, CDR1 is KGHSH and CDR2 is LQKENI. The CDR3 length is 15 residues. CDR3 DNA sequence: TGTGCCAGCTCACGGGACAGTATACAATCAGCGCCCCAGCATTTT. Its protein is CASSRDSIQSAPQHF.

The chain combines TRBV7-8 with TRBJ1-5, with a weak D call TRBD1 (6 bases). The CDR3 length is 16 residues. Trimming took 0 bases from V and 5 from J, leaving 14 bases between them. Germline lookup yields CDR1 SGHVS and CDR2 FQNEAQ. CDR3 protein: CASSLAFRGRDQPQHF. In DNA form, the CDR3 reads TGTGCCAGCAGCTTAGCATTCAGGGGAAGAGATCAGCCCCAGCATTTT.

This chain joins TRBV2 and TRBJ1-1, with 11 bases matching TRBD1. The length of the CDR3 is 16 residues. Germline CDR1 reads SNHLY; CDR2 reads FYNNEI. V trimming: 3 bases; J trimming: 4 bases; junction bases outside the gene matches: 7. The CDR3 region is CASSETRTGGFTEAFF. As DNA, the CDR3 is TGTGCCAGCAGTGAGACCCGGACAGGGGGCTTCACTGAAGCTTTCTTT.

The table lists this clone with a few counts. V is TRBV13 and J is TRBJ2-1; weak D call: TRBD1 (6 bases). Germline CDR1 reads PRHDT; CDR2 reads FYEKMQ (reference sequence). The V end lost 4 bases, the J end lost 2 bases, and 21 bases lay between the germline ends. The CDR3 runs 18 residues. The CDR3 nucleotides are TGTGCCAGCAGCTCCCAGGGGTTGGACGAGGCGGCCTACAATGAGCAGTTCTTC. Protein sequence: CASSSQGLDEAAYNEQFF.

The chain recombines TRBV7-9 with TRBJ2-3; 8 bases match TRBD2. The CDR3 sequence is 14 residues long. J gave up 1 base and V 6 bases, and 3 bases lay outside the gene matches. CDR1 is SEHNR and CDR2 is FQNEAQ in the germline V gene (reference sequence). The CDR3 is CASRDGGGTDTQYF. DNA for the CDR3: TGTGCCAGCAGGGACGGGGGGGGCACAGATACGCAGTATTTT.

The gene calls are TRBV6-1 and TRBJ1-3; D remains unclear. Looked up from germline, CDR1 is MNHNS and CDR2 is SASEGT. V was clipped by 7 bases and J by 0 bases, with 10 bases between them. The CDR3 covers 14 residues. CDR3 nucleotides: TGTGCCAGCAACGTAGAAGACTCTGGAAACACCATATATTTT. It specifies CASNVEDSGNTIYF.

The CDR3 DNA reads TGTGCCAGCTCACCGGGACTAGCGGGGGAGCGGGCCCAGTACTTC. Its protein product is CASSPGLAGERAQYF. This sequence joins TRBV18 and TRBJ2-5, with 14 bases matching TRBD2. The CDR3 spans 15 residues. Per germline, CDR1 KGHSH and CDR2 LQKENI. V was clipped by 3 bases and J by 9 bases; unmatched bases: 6. Full variable domain (missing parts from reference TRBV18 and TRBJ2-5): NAGVMQNPRHLVRRRGQEARLRCSPMKGHSHVYWYRQLPEEGLKFMVYLQKENIIDESGMPKERFSAEFPKEGPSILRIQQVVRGDSAAYFCASSPGLAGERAQYFGPGTRLLVL.

The rearrangement joins TRBV11-2 to TRBJ2-1, with TRBD2 matching over 7 bases. J was trimmed by 4 bases and V by 0 bases; bases with no gene match: 6. Germline CDR1 is SGHAT and CDR2 is FQNNGV. This CDR3 has 16 residues. The CDR3 here is CASSLDLKRGYNEQFF. Here the CDR3 DNA reads TGTGCCAGCAGCTTAGATCTCAAGCGGGGTTACAATGAGCAGTTCTTC.

The chain carries TRBV13 and TRBJ1-1, with 7 bases that match TRBD1. The CDR3 spans 14 residues. Trimming removed 5 bases from V and 3 bases from J; junction bases left unmatched: 6. CDR1 PRHDT and CDR2 FYEKMQ come from the germline V gene (reference sequence). CDR3 in amino acids: CASSDGTVHTEAFF. The DNA of the CDR3 is TGTGCCAGCAGCGACGGGACAGTCCACACTGAAGCTTTCTTT.

The rearrangement links TRBV10-2 to TRBJ2-1, with D possibly being TRBD1 (5 bases). Germline V gene sequence: CDR1 WSHSY, CDR2 SAAADI. This CDR3 has 17 amino acids. Trimming left V 8 bases short and J 1 base short, with 21 bases between. The CDR3 here is CASQKRGWTKSYNEQFF. As DNA, the CDR3 is TGCGCCAGCCAGAAGCGAGGTTGGACAAAGTCCTACAATGAGCAGTTCTTC.

CDR3 in amino acids: CASSTGNYEQYF. The CDR3 coding sequence is TGTGCCAGCTCGACAGGAAACTACGAGCAGTACTTC. This sequence joins TRBV27 and TRBJ2-7; TRBD1 might be the D (6 bases). Germline V CDR1 and CDR2: MNHEY, SMNVEV (reference sequence). The CDR3 totals 12 residues. V lost 8 bases and J lost 3, with 11 bases in between.

This chain joins TRBV4-2 and TRBJ1-5, with no clear D. The length of the CDR3 is 15 residues. Germline values: CDR1 LGHNA, CDR2 YNFKEQ. The V and J ends lost 1 base and 0 bases respectively, with 7 bases between them. CDR3 sequence: CASSQAEYSNQPQHF. The CDR3 coding sequence is TGTGCCAGCAGCCAAGCCGAGTATAGCAATCAGCCCCAGCATTTT.

The chain has TRBV9 and TRBJ1-4, with no clear D. This CDR3 is 16 amino acids long. Germline V gives CDR1 SGDLS, CDR2 YYNGEE. Deletions cut 4 bases from V and 8 bases from J, with 21 bases between. The CDR3 here is CASSPPEEGEEEKLFF. The CDR3 DNA sequence: TGTGCCAGCAGCCCCCCCGAGGAGGGAGAGGAGGAAAAACTGTTTTTT.

A remark on this clone: Its ends do not fully match the called genes, so a read error is possible. The chain links TRBV7-2 to TRBJ2-5; no clear D. The CDR3 spans 14 residues. From germline, CDR1 is SGHTA and CDR2 FQGNSA. The CDR3 coding sequence is TGTGCCAGCAGCTTAGGAACAGTTCAAGTGACCCAGTACTTC. This codes for CASSLGTVQVTQYF.

The V gene is TRBV18, the J gene TRBJ2-7; unclear D gene. Germline V lookup: CDR1 KGHSH, CDR2 LQKENI. The CDR3 has 13 amino acids. V was clipped by 3 bases and J by 2 bases, with 8 bases between them. The CDR3 nucleotides are TGTGCCAGCTCACCGGGCCATCCCTACGAGCAGTACTTC. This codes for CASSPGHPYEQYF.

This chain joins TRBV10-3 and TRBJ1-3; 7 bases match TRBD1. Trimming at V came to 3 bases and at J to 0 bases, leaving 5 bases not matched to a gene. Germline values: CDR1 ENHRY, CDR2 SYGVKD. This CDR3 has 16 residues. This chain's CDR3 is CAISDQPGGSGNTIYF. CDR3 DNA: TGTGCCATCAGTGATCAGCCAGGGGGCTCTGGAAACACCATATATTTT.

The gene calls are TRBV4-1 and TRBJ2-2; 11 bases agree with TRBD2. The CDR3 is 19 residues long. Germline CDR1 and CDR2: MGHRA and YSYEKL. V was clipped by 3 bases and J by 2 bases; unmatched bases: 11. The CDR3 bases are TGCGCCAGCAGCCACCCCGGGGCACTAGCGGGGGCCAACACCGGGGAGCTGTTTTTT. As protein: CASSHPGALAGANTGELFF.

The chain has TRBV5-4 and TRBJ1-1, with 7 bases that match TRBD1. This CDR3 has 12 amino acids. J was trimmed by 7 bases and V by 3 bases; bases with no gene match: 3. Germline CDR1 and CDR2: SGHNT and YYREEE (reference sequence). The CDR3 sequence: CASSWRDSEAFF. In DNA, the CDR3 is TGTGCCAGCAGCTGGCGGGACAGTGAAGCTTTCTTT.

The rearrangement uses TRBV6-6 and TRBJ1-2; no clear D gene. The CDR3 length is 13 residues. V was trimmed by 5 bases and J by 8 bases, leaving 15 bases between them. The germline gives CDR1 MNHNY, CDR2 SVGAGI (reference sequence). The DNA for the CDR3 is TGTGCCAGCAGTCTGGTGGCAGCGGGAGGCTACACCTTC. Protein sequence: CASSLVAAGGYTF.

The rearrangement joins TRBV11-2 to TRBJ1-5; 7 bases map to TRBD1. The CDR3 spans 13 residues. Germline V gene data show CDR1 as SGHAT and CDR2 as FQNNGV. V lost 5 bases, J lost 4 bases, and 2 bases stayed unmatched. DNA of the CDR3: TGTGCCAGCAGCAAACAGGGGAATCAGCCCCAGCATTTT. Translating gives CASSKQGNQPQHF.